The 9 T cell receptor beta chains below all came from one sample that was sequenced in a study of T cell responses to AZD1222 COVID-19 vaccine (dated by TCRdb to the early 2020s). The protocol used for the library was the immunoSEQ multiplex PCR assay. Held by TCRdb, this immuneACCESS table contains in-frame sequences only and omits some clones. Under half of the omission traces to an unresolved V gene where checked; the cause of the rest is unknown. The sample data list about 130,000 clones, and 80% to 90% of these were observed just once. The ten largest clones represent about 22% of the sample. Explained via the paper, the time point label denotes: baseline before first vaccination. Sample: peripheral blood, taken on day 0 of AZD1222 vaccination. These receptors all come from an adult in good health.

This rearrangement joins TRBV7-6 to TRBJ2-2; D is perhaps TRBD2 (7 bases). The CDR3 has 16 residues. V lost 5 bases, J lost 5 bases, and 18 bases lay in between. Germline CDR1 SGHVS, CDR2 FNYEAQ. For the CDR3, the DNA is TGTGCCAGCAGCCCCTACCGAAGGGGGGGGACCGGGGAGCTGTTTTTT. Its protein product is CASSPYRRGGTGELFF.

CDR3 sequence (DNA): TGCGCCAGCAGCTTTTCTGAGGGCTCACAAAAGTTCTTC. Its protein product is CASSFSEGSQKFF. This chain links TRBV5-1 with TRBJ2-1; tentatively, D is TRBD2 (5 bases). With 2 bases removed from V and 14 bases from J, the gap between germline ends came to 17 bases. The CDR3 runs to 13 residues. Germline CDR1 is SGHRS and CDR2 is YFSETQ. Filled out from reference TRBV5-1 and TRBJ2-1, the complete variable domain reads KAGVTQTPRYLIKTRGQQVTLSCSPISGHRSVSWYQQTPGQGLQFLFEYFSETQRNKGNFPGRFSGRQFSNSRSEMNVSTLELGDSALYLCASSFSEGSQKFFGPGTRLTVL.

J is TRBJ2-5 and V is TRBV5-1, with 12 bases that match TRBD2. Germline assignment: CDR1 SGHRS and CDR2 YFSETQ. The CDR3 runs 15 residues. Trimming took 1 base from V and 5 from J; bases not matched to a gene: 3. As DNA, the CDR3 is TGCGCCAGCAGCTTGACTAGCGGGGGGAGGGAGACCCAGTACTTC. Translated, it gives CASSLTSGGRETQYF.

The rearrangement uses TRBV7-9 and TRBJ2-5, with 9 bases matching TRBD1. The CDR3 has 14 residues. The germline V gene has CDR1 SEHNR and CDR2 FQNEAQ (reference sequence). V was pared by 5 bases and J by 3 bases, with 4 bases of the junction left unmatched. CDR3 residues: CASSPTGGKETQYF. The CDR3, as DNA: TGTGCCAGCAGCCCGACAGGGGGTAAAGAGACCCAGTACTTC. Using reference TRBV7-9 and TRBJ2-5 for the parts outside the CDR3, the full variable domain is DTGVSQNPRHKITKRGQNVTFRCDPISEHNRLYWYRQTLGQGPEFLTYFQNEAQLEKSRLLSDRFSAERPKGSFSTLEIQRTEQGDSAMYLCASSPTGGKETQYFGPGTRLLVL.

J is TRBJ2-2 and V is TRBV19; unclear D gene. Trimming left V 5 bases short and J 6 bases short, with 13 bases between. Per germline, CDR1 LNHDA and CDR2 SQIVND (reference sequence). This CDR3 comprises 14 residues. CDR3 sequence (DNA): TGTGCCAGTAGTCTCAAGCTACGGGCCGGGGAGCTGTTTTTT. Translation: CASSLKLRAGELFF.

The genes are TRBV30 and TRBJ2-5; D is unresolved. From germline, CDR1 is GTSNPN and CDR2 SVGIG (reference sequence). V was pared by 2 bases and J by 5 bases, with 9 bases between. The CDR3 spans 12 residues. The CDR3 region has the DNA TGTGCCTGGAGTCTAGTGTCGGAGACCCAGTACTTC. This encodes CAWSLVSETQYF.

This clone showed up many times. The chain is built from TRBV30 and TRBJ1-6, with 7 nucleotides matching TRBD1. CDR3 size: 12 residues. Trimming at V came to 4 bases and at J to 11 bases, leaving 5 bases not matched to a gene. Germline V CDR1 and CDR2: GTSNPN, SVGIG (reference sequence). The CDR3 DNA follows: TGTGCCTGGAACGCAGGGGGGACACCCCTCCACTTT. Amino acids: CAWNAGGTPLHF.

This sequence joins TRBV5-1 and TRBJ1-4; the D gene is possibly TRBD1 (6 bases). The germline V and J ends were trimmed by 4 bases and 8 bases, with 15 bases remaining between them. The CDR3 covers 14 residues. Germline V gene lookup returns CDR1 SGHRS and CDR2 YFSETQ. CDR3 amino acids: CASSTQTGREKLFF. The CDR3 bases are TGCGCCAGCAGCACCCAAACAGGGAGAGAAAAACTGTTTTTT.

The chain uses TRBV7-2 and TRBJ2-7; tentatively, D is TRBD1 (5 bases). Trimming removed 5 bases from V and 2 bases from J, with 13 bases in between. The CDR3 runs 14 residues. From germline, CDR1 is SGHTA and CDR2 FQGNSA. The DNA for the CDR3 is TGTGCCAGCAGCAAGGGGCAGCAAACCTACGAGCAGTACTTC. Encoded protein: CASSKGQQTYEQYF.